The rows below give T cell receptor beta chains drawn from one sample of a study of cytomegalovirus exposure and HLA in healthy donors. Sequenced by immunoSEQ multiplex PCR; TCRdb stores in-frame clones only, minus some. The sample yields about 200,000 clones, 70% to 80% seen once. Source material: PBMCs. The receptors originated from a male donor in good health and CMV-seronegative. Each CDR3 is given with its conserved first and last residue.

>TRBV5-1|TRBJ1-4
CASSLGGGPNEKLFF
>TRBV6-5|TRBJ1-6
CASRGGGSYNSPLHF
>TRBV5-1|TRBJ2-2
CASSGGRRNTGELFF
>TRBV18|TRBJ2-1
CASSLLAGGSNEQFF
>TRBV28|TRBJ1-5
CASSFGGSFNQPQHF
>TRBV7-8|TRBJ2-2
CASSRTAGLAVNTGELFF
>TRBV5-1|TRBJ2-5
CASSLASRSEGEQYF
>TRBV10-3|TRBJ2-5
CAISESGLAGETQYF
>TRBV6-1|TRBJ1-6
CASSERVDAPLHF
>TRBV9|TRBJ1-1
CASSVESRTEAFF
>TRBV7-3|TRBJ2-7
CASSLSERGISYEQYF
>TRBV6-5|TRBJ1-1
CASSYGTGQNTEAFF
>TRBV11-2|TRBJ2-5
CASSLGLGSQETQYF
>TRBV14|TRBJ2-1
CASSQDYGAGAYNEQFF
>TRBV9|TRBJ2-7
CASSLDRGNEQYF
>TRBV18|TRBJ2-5
CASSPRSQAGGMETQYF
>TRBV6-5|TRBJ1-2
CASSQQGYYGYTF
>TRBV11-2|TRBJ2-5
CASSSWNSGRVETQYF
>TRBV5-6|TRBJ2-7
CASSQFIRDRSYEQYF
>TRBV28|TRBJ2-1
CASSLHSSSYNEQFF
>TRBV7-9|TRBJ2-5
CASSLGALQETQYF
>TRBV27|TRBJ1-3
CASSFGPLGGNTIYF
>TRBV10-3|TRBJ2-1
CAISESRASGDYNEQFF
>TRBV12-1|TRBJ2-7
CASSPGTGALEQYF
>TRBV2|TRBJ2-5
CASSGGLARWEQYF
>TRBV4-1|TRBJ1-2
CASSQEARVGGYTF
>TRBV28|TRBJ2-7
CASRWDWSSYEQYF
>TRBV28|TRBJ1-4
CASSPKRSTNEKLFF
>TRBV5-4|TRBJ2-1
CASSLADSSEQFF
>TRBV7-9|TRBJ2-2
CASSHRDRGTGELFF
>TRBV7-2|TRBJ2-3
CASRHRGFGYTDTQYF
>TRBV28|TRBJ1-1
CASSQGFTEAFF
>TRBV30|TRBJ1-1
CAWNGGTEAFF
>TRBV30|TRBJ1-1
CAWSVRPNTEAFF
>TRBV5-4|TRBJ2-1
CASSLSSGVYNEQFF
>TRBV27|TRBJ1-2
CASSSAGIQNGYTF
>TRBV5-1|TRBJ2-5
CASSLAGAWQETQYF
>TRBV7-3|TRBJ1-3
CASSPGTGSGNTIYF
>TRBV7-3|TRBJ2-1
CASSLIPSGSSYNEQFF
>TRBV5-4|TRBJ2-7
CASSPWTSTYEQYF